One and the same sample provided the 27 T cell receptor beta chains below, sequenced in a study of cytomegalovirus exposure and HLA in healthy donors. Primers: 60 Vbeta forward and 13 Jbeta reverse. Repertoires were generated with immunoSEQ multiplex PCR, while TCRdb's copy carries only in-frame clones and drops some. Of tens of thousands of clones listed, roughly 63% were seen once; the top ten hold roughly 6.8%. Input material: PBMCs. The receptors were sampled from a woman between 25 and 40 years old in good health and CMV-seronegative.

The sample holds a few counts of this clone. The CDR3 protein is CASSKAPGIGELFF. The DNA of the CDR3 is TGTGCCAGCAGCAAAGCCCCAGGGATCGGGGAGCTGTTTTTT. The chain employs TRBV7-9 and TRBJ2-2; weak D call: TRBD1 (5 bases). The germline V gene encodes CDR1 SEHNR and CDR2 FQNEAQ (reference sequence). Trimming removed 5 bases at V and 7 bases at J, with 14 bases between. This CDR3 spans 14 amino acids. Based on the CDR3 plus reference TRBV7-9 and TRBJ2-2, the full variable domain is DTGVSQNPRHKITKRGQNVTFRCDPISEHNRLYWYRQTLGQGPEFLTYFQNEAQLEKSRLLSDRFSAERPKGSFSTLEIQRTEQGDSAMYLCASSKAPGIGELFFGEGSRLTVL.

The genes are TRBV7-6 and TRBJ2-3, with TRBD1 matching 9 bases. Looked up from germline, CDR1 is SGHVS and CDR2 is FNYEAQ. The V and J ends lost 4 bases and 1 base, in that order; junction bases with no gene match: 9. The CDR3 consists of 17 residues. For the CDR3, the DNA is TGTGCCAGCAGCTCCCGCCGACAGGGGGGAGGCACAGATACGCAGTATTTT. Translating it yields CASSSRRQGGGTDTQYF.

This clone has only a few counts. This chain joins TRBV5-1 and TRBJ2-7, with 10 bases matching TRBD2. The germline V gene has CDR1 SGHRS and CDR2 YFSETQ. CDR3 length: 15 amino acids. The ends lost 0 bases at V and 5 bases at J; junction bases unmatched: 5. The CDR3 DNA is TGCGCCAGCAGCTTGGAGCGGGGGGGCCTCAACGAGCAGTACTTC. Residues: CASSLERGGLNEQYF.

V gene TRBV2 combines with J gene TRBJ2-5; no clear D. The germline gives CDR1 SNHLY, CDR2 FYNNEI. Trimming removed 5 bases at V and 4 bases at J, with 14 bases between. The CDR3 loop spans 14 amino acids. The CDR3 loop reads CASSSWSAAETQYF. CDR3 sequence (DNA): TGTGCCAGCAGTTCCTGGAGCGCAGCAGAGACCCAGTACTTC.

V and J are TRBV7-9 and TRBJ2-2; 10 bases line up with TRBD1. The CDR3 is 14 amino acids. Germline loops: CDR1 SEHNR, CDR2 FQNEAQ (reference sequence). Trimming at V came to 7 bases and at J to 7 bases, leaving 6 bases not matched to a gene. The DNA for the CDR3 is TGTGCCAGCACGAGACAGGGGGCTAACGGGGAGCTGTTTTTT. This encodes CASTRQGANGELFF.

The rearrangement links TRBV11-2 to TRBJ1-1, with no clear D. The V gene lost 3 bases and the J gene lost 2 bases, with 7 bases spanning the gap. CDR3 length equals 13 residues. Per the germline V gene, CDR1 is SGHAT and CDR2 is FQNNGV. CDR3 sequence: CASSLKQNTEAFF. CDR3 nucleotide sequence: TGTGCCAGCAGCTTGAAGCAAAACACTGAAGCTTTCTTT.

On this clone: An end of the junction does not agree with germline; a read error may underlie this. The gene calls are TRBV10-3 and TRBJ2-3; no definite D call. This CDR3 region has 13 residues. CDR1 is ENHRY and CDR2 is SYGVKD in the germline V gene. DNA for the CDR3: TGTGCCATCAGGGAGTCAGCAGCGGATACGCAGTATTTT. This translates into CAIRESAADTQYF.

The rearrangement uses TRBV7-8 and TRBJ2-7, with 9 positions matching TRBD1. V was clipped by 3 bases and J by 0 bases; unmatched bases: 9. CDR1 and CDR2 (germline): SGHVS, FQNEAQ. CDR3 size: 17 residues. The CDR3 coding sequence is TGTGCCAGCAGCTTTTTGGCCGGGACAGGGCACTCCTACGAGCAGTACTTC. Translation gives CASSFLAGTGHSYEQYF.

In this sample, this clone turned up a few times. V usage is TRBV30 and J usage is TRBJ1-4; no clear D gene. The CDR3 has 13 residues. In germline, CDR1 is GTSNPN, CDR2 SVGIG (reference sequence). The V end lost 1 base, the J end lost 8 bases, and 11 bases lay between the germline ends. The CDR3: CAWSAGGVEKLFF. DNA of the CDR3: TGTGCCTGGAGTGCGGGCGGGGTGGAAAAACTGTTTTTT.

This clone has just a few counts. The V gene is TRBV5-1, the J gene TRBJ1-4, with 7 nucleotides matching TRBD1. This CDR3 comprises 14 residues. CDR1 SGHRS and CDR2 YFSETQ come from the germline V gene. Trimming at V came to 4 bases and at J to 8 bases, leaving 8 bases not matched to a gene. CDR3 sequence (DNA): TGCGCCAGCAGCCTGACAGGGTGGGACGAAAAACTGTTTTTT. It is translated as CASSLTGWDEKLFF.

In its sample, this clone was seen once. This chain joins TRBV6-1 and TRBJ1-3; a weak D match, TRBD1 (5 bases). The CDR3 spans 16 residues. Deletions cut 1 base from V and 3 bases from J, with 13 bases between. Germline V gives CDR1 MNHNS, CDR2 SASEGT. The CDR3 here is CASSEGWGGYGNTIYF. The DNA of the CDR3 is TGTGCCAGCAGTGAAGGATGGGGGGGATATGGAAACACCATATATTTT.

The V call is TRBV6-6, the J call TRBJ2-7, with 7 bases identical to TRBD1. The CDR3 is made up of 14 amino acids. V lost 7 bases to trimming and J lost 4 bases; unmatched junction nucleotides: 10. Looked up from germline, CDR1 is MNHNY and CDR2 is SVGAGI (reference sequence). Here the CDR3 reads CASTTDREGYEQYF. Written as DNA, the CDR3 is TGTGCCAGCACCACAGACAGGGAAGGTTACGAGCAGTACTTC.

This clone turned up a few times. This CDR3 reads CAIRDFWSTNEKLFF. The CDR3 region has the DNA TGTGCCATCAGGGACTTTTGGTCAACTAATGAAAAACTGTTTTTT. The chain employs TRBV28 and TRBJ1-4; D may be TRBD1 (5 bases). The germline V gene has CDR1 MDHEN and CDR2 SYDVKM. Trimming cost V 10 bases and J 0 bases, with 15 bases left between them. This CDR3 comprises 15 residues.

In nucleotides, the CDR3 is TGTGCCAGCAGCCGCGTTGACCTCCACTTT. It yields the protein CASSRVDLHF. The genes are TRBV2 and TRBJ1-6; no firm D call. The CDR3 extends over 10 amino acids. CDR1 SNHLY and CDR2 FYNNEI come from the germline V gene. V dropped 6 bases and J dropped 15 bases, with 9 bases sitting between them.

V and J are TRBV4-3 and TRBJ2-1, with D tentatively TRBD2 (5 bases). The CDR3 covers 17 residues. Germline CDR1 is LGHNA and CDR2 is YSLEER. V shed 0 bases and J shed 2 bases, with 14 bases lying between them. CDR3 in amino acids: CASSQDLAGMPYNEQFF. Written as DNA, the CDR3 is TGCGCCAGCAGCCAAGATCTGGCGGGTATGCCCTACAATGAGCAGTTCTTC.

The chain is built from TRBV7-3 and TRBJ2-7; 9 positions agree with TRBD1. Germline-derived CDR1 and CDR2 are SGHTA and FQGTGA. V gave up 2 bases and J gave up 1 base; unmatched junction bases: 3. This CDR3 has 15 residues. The CDR3: CASSLGTGWSYEQYF. As DNA, the CDR3 is TGTGCCAGCAGCTTAGGGACAGGGTGGTCCTACGAGCAGTACTTC.

The chain employs TRBV12-5 and TRBJ2-3; 9 nucleotides line up with TRBD1. V shed 7 bases and J 2 bases; nucleotides not matched to a gene: 7. This CDR3 has 15 residues. CDR1 and CDR2 from the germline V gene are LGHNT and FRNRAP. CDR3 in amino acids: CASVETGGTTDTQYF. The CDR3 nucleotides are TGTGCTAGTGTGGAAACAGGGGGCACCACAGATACGCAGTATTTT.

The V and J genes are TRBV5-1 and TRBJ2-3, with D perhaps matching TRBD1 (6 bases). The CDR3 contains 15 residues. Germline V CDR1 and CDR2: SGHRS, YFSETQ. The V end was cut by 1 base, the J end by 3 bases, with 12 bases between. This CDR3 reads CASSLTGTSTDTQYF. The CDR3 region has the DNA TGCGCCAGCAGCTTGACCGGGACATCGACAGATACGCAGTATTTT.

The table lists this clone with a few counts. The chain couples TRBV13 to TRBJ2-1; the D is unclear. Between the trimmed V and J ends, which lost 3 bases and 6 bases, there was a span of 9 bases. Germline lookup yields CDR1 PRHDT and CDR2 FYEKMQ (reference sequence). This CDR3 region has 13 residues. The CDR3 bases are TGTGCCAGCAGCTTGGGCCCCTCCAATGAGCAGTTCTTC. It encodes CASSLGPSNEQFF.

The rearrangement links TRBV7-8 to TRBJ2-2, with 14 bases that match TRBD2. V gave up 5 bases and J gave up 5 bases; unmatched junction bases: 4. CDR3 length: 16 amino acids. Per germline, CDR1 SGHVS and CDR2 FQNEAQ. CDR3 region: CASSRTSGGFTGELFF. The CDR3 DNA reads TGTGCCAGCAGCCGGACTAGCGGGGGGTTTACCGGGGAGCTGTTTTTT.

This clone occurred many times. The rearrangement joins TRBV6-1 to TRBJ2-5, with a tentative D call TRBD2 (7 bases). Germline CDR1 is MNHNS and CDR2 is SASEGT. This CDR3 has 13 amino acids. The V and J ends lost 4 bases and 4 bases respectively, with 10 bases between them. The CDR3, as DNA: TGTGCCAGCAGTGTCCGGGGGGCAGAGACCCAGTACTTC. Protein sequence: CASSVRGAETQYF.

V is TRBV14 and J is TRBJ1-2, with D unclear. Germline assignment: CDR1 SGHDN and CDR2 FVKESK. The germline V and J ends were trimmed by 1 base and 1 base, with 10 bases remaining between them. The CDR3 is 15 residues long. DNA of the CDR3: TGTGCCAGCAGCCAAGCCAGGATGATTAACTATGGCTACACCTTC. Protein product: CASSQARMINYGYTF.

The chain employs TRBV6-1 and TRBJ1-2; a possible D gene is TRBD1 (6 bases). V was clipped by 1 base and J by 8 bases, with 11 bases between them. The germline CDR1 and CDR2 sequences are MNHNS and SASEGT. This CDR3 contains 13 residues. The CDR3 DNA reads TGTGCCAGCAGTGAAGTAACAGGGCAGGGCTACACCTTC. Protein product: CASSEVTGQGYTF.

The V call is TRBV5-1, the J call TRBJ2-1; D may be TRBD1 (5 bases). V was clipped by 6 bases and J by 5 bases, with 9 bases between them. There are 12 residues in the CDR3. Germline V lookup: CDR1 SGHRS, CDR2 YFSETQ. The CDR3 DNA is TGCGCCAGCAACAGACAGCACAATGAGCAGTTCTTC. It translates to CASNRQHNEQFF.

This clone was counted a few times. The chain is built from TRBV9 and TRBJ2-1; 7 nucleotides line up with TRBD2. This CDR3 contains 13 residues. Germline CDR1 and CDR2: SGDLS and YYNGEE. J lost 6 bases, V lost 7 bases, and 7 bases had no gene match. Written as DNA, the CDR3 is TGTGCCAGCGGCACCGGGGGGATCAATGAGCAGTTCTTC. It translates to CASGTGGINEQFF.

The genes are TRBV28 and TRBJ1-5; no definite D call. The germline CDR1 and CDR2 sequences are MDHEN and SYDVKM. The CDR3 covers 12 residues. The V gene lost 6 bases and the J gene lost 6 bases, with 9 bases spanning the gap. For the CDR3, the DNA is TGTGCCAGCAGGGTAGGGAGTCAGCCCCAGCATTTT. It yields the protein CASRVGSQPQHF. Full variable domain (missing parts from reference TRBV28 and TRBJ1-5): DVKVTQSSRYLVKRTGEKVFLECVQDMDHENMFWYRQDPGLGLRLIYFSYDVKMKEKGDIPEGYSVSREKKERFSLILESASTNQTSMYLCASRVGSQPQHFGDGTRLSIL.

DNA for the CDR3: TGTGCCACCAGCAGAAACCCGGGACTAGACACCCAGTACTTC. It codes for CATSRNPGLDTQYF. J is TRBJ2-5 and V is TRBV15; TRBD2 matches 8 bases. V was pared by 2 bases and J by 8 bases, with 7 bases of the junction left unmatched. The CDR3 runs 14 residues. Germline CDR1 LNHNV, CDR2 YYDKDF (reference sequence).